The 9 T cell receptor beta chains below come from one sample, sequenced in a study of T cell responses to AZD1222 COVID-19 vaccine. Method: immunoSEQ multiplex PCR; TCRdb's copy keeps in-frame clones and lacks some. The sample records fewer than 150,000 clones, about 91% being singletons. The sequences come from peripheral blood, collected on day 0 of AZD1222 vaccination. These receptors all stem from an adult in good health.

This sequence joins TRBV5-1 and TRBJ1-1, with 7 positions matching TRBD1. The CDR3 sequence is 15 residues long. Germline V gives CDR1 SGHRS, CDR2 YFSETQ. V lost 0 bases to trimming and J lost 0 bases; unmatched junction nucleotides: 2. The CDR3 bases are TGCGCCAGCAGCTTGGCGGGACAGATGAACACTGAAGCTTTCTTT. This encodes CASSLAGQMNTEAFF. The variable domain in full, completed from reference TRBV5-1 and TRBJ1-1, reads KAGVTQTPRYLIKTRGQQVTLSCSPISGHRSVSWYQQTPGQGLQFLFEYFSETQRNKGNFPGRFSGRQFSNSRSEMNVSTLELGDSALYLCASSLAGQMNTEAFFGQGTRLTVV.

The sample holds one count of this clone. V is TRBV3-1 (or the pseudogene TRBV3-2) and J is TRBJ2-2; D uncertain. This CDR3 has 13 residues. Germline V gives CDR1 LGHDT, CDR2 YNNKEL (reference sequence). Trimming shortened V by 8 bases and J by 0 bases, and 7 bases separated the two germline ends. The CDR3 is CASGVTNTGELFF. CDR3 bases: TGTGCCAGCGGCGTTACGAACACCGGGGAGCTGTTTTTT.

CDR3 loop: CAISPGPTYNEQFF. CDR3 sequence (DNA): TGTGCCATCTCCCCCGGCCCAACCTACAATGAGCAGTTCTTC. The chain recombines TRBV27 with TRBJ2-1; D gene uncertain. CDR3 length equals 14 residues. Germline CDR1 and CDR2: MNHEY and SMNVEV (reference sequence). Trimming left V 10 bases short and J 2 bases short, with 15 bases between.

This rearrangement joins TRBV4-2 to TRBJ1-4; the match to TRBD1 covers 9 bases. This CDR3 has 19 amino acids. From germline, CDR1 is LGHNA and CDR2 YNFKEQ. J gave up 1 base and V 0 bases, and 9 bases lay outside the gene matches. CDR3 sequence: CASSQDGTGGIGTNEKLFF. For the CDR3, the DNA is TGTGCCAGCAGCCAAGACGGTACAGGGGGCATAGGAACTAATGAAAAACTGTTTTTT.

V usage is TRBV18 and J usage is TRBJ2-1; 7 bases are a match to TRBD1. Germline trimming cut 1 base from V and 2 bases from J; bases unmatched to any gene: 5. The CDR3 loop spans 16 amino acids. CDR1 KGHSH and CDR2 LQKENI come from the germline V gene. The CDR3 spells CASSPQFQGAYNEQFF. In nucleotides, the CDR3 is TGTGCCAGCTCACCACAATTCCAGGGGGCCTACAATGAGCAGTTCTTC.

The chain employs TRBV2 and TRBJ1-1; TRBD1 might be the D (6 bases). V was cut by 7 bases and J by 5 bases, with 17 bases left in between. The CDR3 runs to 14 residues. CDR1 is SNHLY and CDR2 is FYNNEI in the germline V gene. The CDR3 nucleotides read TGTGCCAGCAATGTCCAGGGGCAAAGGACTGAAGCTTTCTTT. Translation gives CASNVQGQRTEAFF.

This clone was seen a handful of times. V usage is TRBV5-5 and J usage is TRBJ2-2; D ambiguous. The V end was cut by 0 bases, the J end by 7 bases, with 7 bases between. This CDR3 contains 13 residues. Germline V gives CDR1 SGHKS, CDR2 YYEKEE (reference sequence). Here the CDR3 DNA reads TGTGCCAGCAGCTTGGATGTCGACGGGGAGCTGTTTTTT. This gives the protein CASSLDVDGELFF.

The CDR3 spells CASSQFRQGSYGYTF. CDR3 DNA sequence: TGTGCCAGCAGCCAATTCAGACAGGGTAGCTATGGCTACACCTTC. This chain links TRBV5-6 with TRBJ1-2, with 7 bases lining up with TRBD1. The V gene's germline CDR1 is SGHDT and CDR2 YYEEEE. This CDR3 is built from 15 residues. The V and J ends lost 4 bases and 4 bases, in that order; junction bases with no gene match: 10.

This clone occurred a few times. This chain links TRBV6-2 or TRBV6-3 with TRBJ1-5, with D possibly being TRBD1 (5 bases). Germline CDR1 MNHEY, CDR2 SVGEGT. The CDR3 sequence is 16 residues long. Trimming removed 6 bases from V and 3 bases from J, with 18 bases in between. CDR3 protein: CASSRRDSVYNQPQHF. Written as DNA, the CDR3 is TGTGCCAGCAGCCGGCGGGACTCCGTCTACAATCAGCCCCAGCATTTT.